Detailed here is one T cell receptor (beta chain). In this sample, this clone turned up a few times. Its antigen is unknown. The record has no base qualities; no much larger clone is one base away. This record comes from a study of T cell responses to AZD1222 COVID-19 vaccine listed by TCRdb under 2021. As for the study more broadly: TCR sequencing was performed for some 250 trial participants, of whom about 200 were given two doses of AZD1222 and 26 were given two doses of MenACWY control vaccine. Trial participants were enrolled by age into 18-55, 56-69 and 70-plus year subgroups, with about 150, 28 and 57 TCR-sequenced participants respectively. The full study reports these points: Conclusions about previously exposed vaccinees are limited because only five or six AZD1222 recipients were SARS-CoV-2 seropositive at baseline. Reportedly, close to half of the unique spike-specific TCRs recognized epitopes lying outside the regions that are mutated in the B.1.351 and B.1.1.7 variants. CD4 TCRs associated with the vaccine covered the entire spike protein, and the dominant responses were in regions 160-218 and 743-854. In the small 56-69-year group, the increase in depth fell short of significance, most likely because of low power. Participants were mostly white British, with more females than males. The authors suggested clonal diversity may have been underestimated. After two AZD1222 doses, both the breadth and the depth of spike-specific TCRs were significantly higher than at day 0 and than in MenACWY recipients. Because no day 14 peak-response samples were available, the repertoires could be characterized only after the peak T cell response.

V is pared back by 5 bases and J by 4 bases, with 8 bases lying between the germline termini. The germline V gene yields MNHEY for CDR1 and SVGAGI for CDR2. Measured from the cysteine to the phenylalanine, the CDR3 is 12 residues long. Only CDR3 DNA remains: 36 bases, in frame from the first base. The sample's time point, from its label and the paper: about 28 days (+/-7) after the second vaccine dose. AZD1222 recipients given second doses at about 4 weeks or at about 12 weeks were pooled, since spike-specific TCR depth and breadth were not found to differ between the two schedules. Vaccinee samples came from UK trials COV001 and COV002, including a single-blind randomized controlled phase 2/3 trial of AZD1222 (ChAdOx1 nCoV-19) in healthy adults. Trial participant PBMC samples were collected at day 0 and day 28 after the second dose for TCRbeta chain sequencing. The CDR3 regions of human TCRbeta chains were subjected to immunosequencing. On the authors' methods: TCRs in the repertoires were matched against a reference library of SARS-CoV-2-specific TCRs that had been generated with the MIRA antigen-specificity platform. Breadth was defined as the fraction of unique TCRs that were SARS-CoV-2-associated. Depth was defined as the fraction of total T cells that were SARS-CoV-2-associated. Each spike-specific TCR was assigned to its reactive spike region and to a CD4 or CD8 class using the MIRA data. Log10-transformed breadth and depth values were compared by one-way ANOVA with Sidak's multiple comparisons tests. Entries here come from immuneACCESS through TCRdb and include only in-frame sequences with V and J called. Some clones fail to appear in such tables; in the studies checked, an unresolved V gene covers under half of the shortfall, and the cause of the remainder is unknown. The V and J calls and clone size are taken from that table; D and trimming were inferred from the DNA. The table for this sample lists 80,000 or so clones; about nine tenths of them were counted only once. The ten largest account for approximately 3.2% of the sample.

The sequence links TRBV6-5 to TRBJ1-2; the D gene is not confidently resolved. Sample: peripheral blood, taken 28 days after the second AZD1222 dose. The receptor was derived from an adult who received the AZD1222 COVID-19 vaccine. The CDR3 in this case is CASSRQAYGYTF. The nucleotides are TGTGCCAGCAGTCGGCAGGCCTATGGCTACACCTTC.